The source of this T cell receptor (beta chain) is a study of T cell responses to AZD1222 COVID-19 vaccine (dated by TCRdb to the early 2020s). As for the study more broadly: TCR sequencing was performed for about 250 trial participants, of whom about 200 were given two doses of AZD1222 and approximately 25 were given two doses of MenACWY control vaccine. Trial participants were enrolled into age subgroups of 18-55, 56-69 and 70-plus years, which contained about 150, 27 and 61 TCR-sequenced participants, respectively.

The V end loses 9 bases and the J end loses 2 bases, and a stretch of 9 bases separates them. Per the germline V gene, KGHDR is the CDR1 and SFDVKD is the CDR2. The CDR3 has 12 amino acids, counting the end cysteine and phenylalanine. CDR3 DNA only is kept here, 36 bases in frame from base 1. The CDR3 regions of human TCRbeta chains were analyzed by immunosequencing. Processing in the source paper ran as follows. TCRs in the repertoires were matched against a reference library of SARS-CoV-2-specific TCRs that had been generated with the MIRA antigen-specificity platform. Breadth was defined as the fraction of unique TCRs that were SARS-CoV-2-associated, and depth was defined as the fraction of total T cells that were SARS-CoV-2-associated. Each spike-specific TCR was assigned to its reactive spike region and to a CD4 or CD8 class using the MIRA data. Log10-transformed breadth and depth values were compared by one-way ANOVA with Sidak's multiple comparisons tests. TCRdb's version of the immuneACCESS table is confined to in-frame rearrangements and falls short of the full clone set. An unresolved V gene accounts for under half of the shortfall where checked; the remainder is of unknown origin. V and J calls plus clone size are reproduced from that table; the DNA served to infer D and trimming. This sample holds more than 140,000 clones; roughly 88% were observed only once. 3% to 4% of the sample is held by the ten biggest clonotypes.

The time point label, read with the paper, signifies: baseline before first vaccination. What the treatment or condition label conveys for this sample: meningococcal conjugate vaccine given as trial control. Vaccinee samples were obtained from the UK trials COV001 and COV002, which included a single-blind randomized controlled phase 2/3 trial of AZD1222 (ChAdOx1 nCoV-19) in healthy adults. For TCRbeta chain sequencing, PBMC samples were collected from trial participants at day 0 and at day 28 after the second dose. This clone has only a few counts. This receptor's antigen is unknown. Base qualities are not at hand, and no much larger clone is one base apart. Paper-wide results and their limitations: Only a handful of AZD1222 recipients were SARS-CoV-2 seropositive at baseline, limiting conclusions about previously exposed vaccinees. CD4 TCRs associated with the vaccine covered the entire spike protein, and the dominant responses were in regions 160-218 and 743-854. Nearly half of unique spike-specific TCRs reportedly recognized epitopes outside regions mutated in the B.1.351 and B.1.1.7 variants. No day 14 peak-response samples were available, so repertoires were characterized only after the peak T cell response. Participants were mostly white British, with more females than males. The authors suggested clonal diversity may have been underestimated. After two AZD1222 doses, spike-specific TCR breadth and depth were significantly higher than at day 0 and than in MenACWY recipients. The 56-69-year group was small, and its depth increase did not reach significance, likely because of low power.

This sequence was found in an adult in good health. The sequencing used peripheral blood, collected on day 0 of MenACWY control vaccination. Rearrangement joined TRBV24-1 to TRBJ2-5, with a weak D call of TRBD1 (6 bases match). The CDR3 in this case is CATGGHQETQYF. The DNA is TGTGCCACCGGGGGCCATCAAGAGACCCAGTACTTC.